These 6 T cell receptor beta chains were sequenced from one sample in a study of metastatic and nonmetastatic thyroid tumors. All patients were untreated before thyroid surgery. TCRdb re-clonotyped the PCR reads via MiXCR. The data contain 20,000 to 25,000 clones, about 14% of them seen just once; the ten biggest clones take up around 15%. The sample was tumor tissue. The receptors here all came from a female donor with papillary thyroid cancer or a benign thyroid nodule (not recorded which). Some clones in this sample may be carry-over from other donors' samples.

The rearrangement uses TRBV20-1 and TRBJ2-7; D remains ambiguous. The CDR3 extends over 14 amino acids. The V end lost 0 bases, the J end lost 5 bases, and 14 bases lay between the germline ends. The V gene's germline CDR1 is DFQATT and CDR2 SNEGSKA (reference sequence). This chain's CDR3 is CSARDATRYHEQYF. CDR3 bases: TGCAGTGCTAGAGACGCGACCCGGTACCACGAGCAGTACTTC.

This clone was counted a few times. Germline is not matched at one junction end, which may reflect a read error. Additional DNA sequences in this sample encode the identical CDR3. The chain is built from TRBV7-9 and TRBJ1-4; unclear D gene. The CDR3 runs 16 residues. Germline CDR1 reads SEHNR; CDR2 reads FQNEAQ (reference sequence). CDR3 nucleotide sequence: TGTGCCAGCAGCTTAGGCTGGCCCCCCAGCGATGAAAAACTGTTTTTC. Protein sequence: CASSLGWPPSDEKLFF.

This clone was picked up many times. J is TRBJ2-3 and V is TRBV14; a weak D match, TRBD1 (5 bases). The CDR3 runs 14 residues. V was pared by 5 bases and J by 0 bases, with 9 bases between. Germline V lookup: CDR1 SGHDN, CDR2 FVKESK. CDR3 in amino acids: CASSRGISTDTQYF. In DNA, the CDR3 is TGTGCCAGCAGCAGGGGCATTAGCACAGATACGCAGTATTTT.

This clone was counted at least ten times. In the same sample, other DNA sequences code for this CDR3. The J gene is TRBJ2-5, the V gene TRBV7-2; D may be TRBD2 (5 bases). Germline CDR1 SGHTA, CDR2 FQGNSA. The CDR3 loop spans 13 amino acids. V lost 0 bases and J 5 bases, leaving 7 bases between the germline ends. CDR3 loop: CASSLARGETQYF. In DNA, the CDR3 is TGTGCCAGCAGCTTAGCGCGAGGGGAGACCCAGTACTTC. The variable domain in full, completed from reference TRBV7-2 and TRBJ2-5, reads GAGVSQSPSNKVTEKGKDVELRCDPISGHTALYWYRQSLGQGLEFLIYFQGNSAPDKSGLPSDRFSAERTGGSVSTLTIQRTQQEDSAVYLCASSLARGETQYFGPGTRLLVL.

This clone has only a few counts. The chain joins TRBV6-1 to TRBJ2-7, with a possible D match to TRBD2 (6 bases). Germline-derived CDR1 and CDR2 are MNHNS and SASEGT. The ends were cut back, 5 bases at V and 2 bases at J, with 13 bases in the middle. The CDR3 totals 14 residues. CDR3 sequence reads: CASSIVAAAYEQYF. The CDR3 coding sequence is TGTGCCAGCAGTATAGTAGCGGCTGCCTACGAGCAGTACTTC.

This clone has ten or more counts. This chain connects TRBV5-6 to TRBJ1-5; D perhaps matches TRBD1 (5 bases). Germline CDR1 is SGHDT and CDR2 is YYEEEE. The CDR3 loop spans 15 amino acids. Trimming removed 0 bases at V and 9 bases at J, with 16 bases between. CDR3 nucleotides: TGTGCCAGCAGCTTGGGGGACGGGCCACAGGTGCCCCAGCATTTT. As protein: CASSLGDGPQVPQHF.